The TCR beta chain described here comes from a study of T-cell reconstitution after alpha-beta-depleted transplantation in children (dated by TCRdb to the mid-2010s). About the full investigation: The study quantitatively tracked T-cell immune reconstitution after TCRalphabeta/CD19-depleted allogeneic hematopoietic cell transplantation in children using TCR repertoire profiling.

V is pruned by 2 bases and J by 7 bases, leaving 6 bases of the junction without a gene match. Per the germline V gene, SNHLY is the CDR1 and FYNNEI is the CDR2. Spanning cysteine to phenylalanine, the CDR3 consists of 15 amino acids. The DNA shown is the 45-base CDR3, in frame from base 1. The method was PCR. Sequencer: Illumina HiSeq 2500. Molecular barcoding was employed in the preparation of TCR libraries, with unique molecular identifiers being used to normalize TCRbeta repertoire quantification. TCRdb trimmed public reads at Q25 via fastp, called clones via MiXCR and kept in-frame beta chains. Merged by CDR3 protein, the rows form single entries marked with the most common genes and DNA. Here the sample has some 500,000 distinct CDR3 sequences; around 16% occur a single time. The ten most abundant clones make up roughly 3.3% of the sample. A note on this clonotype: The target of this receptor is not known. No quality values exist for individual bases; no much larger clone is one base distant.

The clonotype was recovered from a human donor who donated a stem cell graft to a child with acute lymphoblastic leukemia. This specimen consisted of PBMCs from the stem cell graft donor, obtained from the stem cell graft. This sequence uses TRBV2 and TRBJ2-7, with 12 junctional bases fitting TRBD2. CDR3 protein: CASSELAGGSREQYF. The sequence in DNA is TGTGCCAGCAGTGAACTAGCGGGAGGGTCCAGGGAGCAGTACTTC. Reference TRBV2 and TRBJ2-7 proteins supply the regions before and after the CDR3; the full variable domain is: EPEVTQTPSHQVTQMGQEVILRCVPISNHLYFYWYRQILGQKVEFLVSFYNNEISEKSEIFDDQFSVERPDGSNFTLKIRSTKLEDSAMYFCASSELAGGSREQYFGPGTRLTVT.